Each of the 25 T cell receptor beta chains below was sequenced from the same sample in a study of control samples from healthy donors and cancer patients (TCRdb year 2020). The library was produced with the immunoSEQ multiplex PCR assay. TCRdb took this table from immuneACCESS and kept in-frame rearrangements with V and J called. Such tables lack part of the clones; where checked against another copy, unresolved V genes explain under half of the gap, and the rest is unexplained. This sample has 200,000 to 250,000 clones in its table, and 90% to 95% of those were observed once. Clones ranked in the top ten supply approximately 1.6% of the sample. Material for sequencing was blood. These receptors were obtained from a man in his forties or fifties in good health.

In DNA, the CDR3 is TGTGCCAGCAGCTTGAACCATGGGGGCCAGAACACTGAAGCTTTCTTT. Its protein product is CASSLNHGGQNTEAFF. The genes are TRBV5-4 and TRBJ1-1, with D perhaps TRBD1 (6 bases). The CDR3 covers 16 residues. Trimming left V 1 base short and J 1 base short, with 14 bases between. The germline gives CDR1 SGHNT, CDR2 YYREEE (reference sequence).

The V and J genes are TRBV27 and TRBJ2-7, with 16 bases fitting TRBD2. After removal of 5 bases from V and 7 bases from J, the junction contained 8 bases not matched to a gene. The CDR3 has 16 amino acids. Germline-derived CDR1 and CDR2 are MNHEY and SMNVEV (reference sequence). The DNA for the CDR3 is TGTGCCAGCAGTCCGGGACTAGCGGGGGGGACTGGGGAGCAGTACGTC. This encodes CASSPGLAGGTGEQYV.

The chain is built from TRBV6-2 or TRBV6-3 and TRBJ2-5; TRBD1 agrees at 7 bases. Per the germline V gene, CDR1 is MNHEY and CDR2 is SVGEGT. With 2 bases clipped from V and 3 bases from J, the junction kept 3 bases outside the gene matches. The CDR3 runs to 14 residues. The CDR3 bases are TGTGCCAGCAGTTACCAGGGACAGAAAGAGACCCAGTACTTC. Residues: CASSYQGQKETQYF.

The rearrangement joins TRBV14 to TRBJ1-6; weak D call: TRBD1 (5 bases). Germline CDR1 and CDR2: SGHDN and FVKESK. Trimming removed 1 base at V and 5 bases at J, with 12 bases between. The CDR3 consists of 16 residues. The CDR3 nucleotides are TGTGCCAGCAGCCAAGCCCGGGGGACCGATAATTCACCCCTCCACTTT. It specifies CASSQARGTDNSPLHF.

This clone was detected once. The gene calls are TRBV2 and TRBJ2-7, with TRBD2 as a possible D gene (6 bases). V dropped 3 bases and J dropped 5 bases, with 11 bases sitting between them. This CDR3 region has 13 residues. The germline V gene encodes CDR1 SNHLY and CDR2 FYNNEI. The CDR3 reads CASSDTLADEQYV. CDR3 sequence (DNA): TGTGCCAGCAGTGATACCTTAGCGGACGAGCAGTACGTC.

V usage is TRBV5-4 and J usage is TRBJ2-3, with 10 bases lining up with TRBD2. Trimming cost V 2 bases and J 0 bases; bases outside gene matches: 6. The CDR3 has 17 amino acids. Germline V gene data show CDR1 as SGHNT and CDR2 as YYREEE (reference sequence). The CDR3 nucleotides read TGTGCCAGCAGCTTAGGGCTAGCGGGGGTTAGCACAGATACGCAGTATTTT. It translates to CASSLGLAGVSTDTQYF.

This chain links TRBV29-1 with TRBJ2-7, with no clear D. Trimming cost V 4 bases and J 0 bases, with 13 bases left between them. The CDR3 is 14 residues long. Germline CDR1 reads SQVTM; CDR2 reads ANQGSEA. CDR3 in amino acids: CSVGGRGSSYEQYF. In nucleotides, the CDR3 is TGCAGCGTTGGGGGAAGAGGTAGCTCCTACGAGCAGTACTTC.

The J gene is TRBJ1-5, the V gene TRBV4-1, with no clear D. V dropped 1 base and J dropped 0 bases, with 16 bases sitting between them. The CDR3 extends over 18 amino acids. Germline V gene lookup returns CDR1 MGHRA and CDR2 YSYEKL. This CDR3 reads CASSQVEMLRYSNQPQHF. The CDR3 nucleotides are TGCGCCAGCAGCCAAGTCGAAATGCTCAGATATAGCAATCAGCCCCAGCATTTT.

V usage is TRBV19 and J usage is TRBJ1-4, with no clear D. Germline V CDR1 and CDR2: LNHDA, SQIVND (reference sequence). The ends were cut back, 4 bases at V and 8 bases at J, with 11 bases in the middle. The CDR3 length is 13 residues. As DNA, the CDR3 is TGTGCCAGTAGTAAAGGTGGATCAGAAAAACTGTTTTTT. This sequence encodes CASSKGGSEKLFF.

The rearrangement links TRBV7-2 to TRBJ1-5; the D gene is possibly TRBD1 (6 bases). The germline V gene encodes CDR1 SGHTA and CDR2 FQGNSA. The CDR3 length is 15 residues. V lost 2 bases and J lost 6, with 14 bases in between. CDR3 nucleotides: TGTGCCAGCAGCTTATATCAGGGGCTAGGTCAGCCCCAGCATTTT. Translation: CASSLYQGLGQPQHF.

This rearrangement joins TRBV12-3 or TRBV12-4 to TRBJ1-4; D is uncertain. V lost 6 bases and J lost 6, with 11 bases in between. This CDR3 has 13 amino acids. DNA for the CDR3: TGTGCCAGCAGCACGGACGCTCATGAAAAACTGTTTTTT. Its translation is CASSTDAHEKLFF.

V and J are TRBV5-1 and TRBJ2-3; 12 nucleotides match TRBD2. Germline V lookup: CDR1 SGHRS, CDR2 YFSETQ. CDR3 size: 18 residues. V lost 3 bases and J lost 0; bases outside the gene matches: 8. The CDR3 nucleotides read TGCGCCAGCAGCTCCAGGACTAGCGGGGCCCCCAGCACAGATACGCAGTATTTT. This translates into CASSSRTSGAPSTDTQYF.

This clone was seen more than once but under ten times. The junction departs from germline at one end; a sequencing error may be responsible. The V and J genes are TRBV4-3 and TRBJ1-2, with 7 bases identical to TRBD1. The CDR3 is made up of 17 amino acids. Germline V gene lookup returns CDR1 LGHNA and CDR2 YSLEER. The chain's CDR3 is CASSQDLEGTVNFGYTF. CDR3 coding DNA: TGCGCCAGCAGCCAAGATCTAGAGGGGACAGTGAACTTTGGCTACACCTTC.

This clone has a single count. This CDR3 is CASSAGGEQPQHF. The DNA for the CDR3 is TGTGCCAGCTCTGCAGGGGGCGAGCAGCCCCAGCATTTT. The chain joins TRBV18 to TRBJ1-5; 8 bases agree with TRBD1. The germline V gene encodes CDR1 KGHSH and CDR2 LQKENI. There are 13 residues in the CDR3. J gave up 7 bases and V 6 bases, and 5 bases lay outside the gene matches.

This rearrangement joins TRBV5-1 to TRBJ1-6, with TRBD1 matching 10 bases. Germline V gives CDR1 SGHRS, CDR2 YFSETQ. This CDR3 is 15 amino acids long. V shed 6 bases, J shed 10 bases, and the junction held 10 bases outside the gene matches. CDR3 sequence: CASTATGTGESPLHF. DNA of the CDR3: TGCGCCAGCACTGCGACCGGGACAGGGGAGTCACCCCTCCACTTT.

The chain employs TRBV5-1 and TRBJ2-7, with D hard to call. From germline, CDR1 is SGHRS and CDR2 YFSETQ. The V gene lost 2 bases and the J gene lost 4 bases, with 13 bases spanning the gap. This CDR3 has 14 amino acids. CDR3 bases: TGCGCCAGCAGCTTATCAACAGTGGGTTACGAGCAGTACTTC. It yields the protein CASSLSTVGYEQYF.

The chain combines TRBV5-4 with TRBJ1-1, with D possibly TRBD1 on 6 matching bases. V was pared by 3 bases and J by 1 base, with 13 bases between. Germline values: CDR1 SGHNT, CDR2 YYREEE (reference sequence). The CDR3 covers 15 residues. The CDR3 sequence is CASSWDNQGNTEAFF. CDR3 in DNA: TGTGCCAGCAGCTGGGACAACCAAGGGAACACTGAAGCTTTCTTT.

The V and J genes are TRBV24-1 and TRBJ1-1; a weak D match, TRBD1 (5 bases). The germline V and J ends were trimmed by 9 bases and 0 bases, with 13 bases remaining between them. Germline-derived CDR1 and CDR2 are KGHDR and SFDVKD. The CDR3 length is 14 residues. CDR3 in DNA: TGTGCCACCGATGGCGGGGGGATGAACACTGAAGCTTTCTTT. It is translated as CATDGGGMNTEAFF.

The chain carries TRBV19 and TRBJ2-3; D uncertain. CDR3 length equals 15 residues. Germline CDR1 reads LNHDA; CDR2 reads SQIVND (reference sequence). Trimming removed 3 bases at V and 1 base at J, with 11 bases between. The CDR3 loop is CASSIPYARTDTQYF. CDR3 sequence (DNA): TGTGCCAGTAGTATTCCCTACGCTCGCACAGATACGCAGTATTTT. Drawing the rest from reference TRBV19 and TRBJ2-3, the complete variable domain is DGGITQSPKYLFRKEGQNVTLSCEQNLNHDAMYWYRQDPGQGLRLIYYSQIVNDFQKGDIAEGYSVSREKKESFPLTVTSAQKNPTAFYLCASSIPYARTDTQYFGPGTRLTVL.

V usage is TRBV3-1 (or the pseudogene TRBV3-2) and J usage is TRBJ1-1, with D hard to call. This CDR3 region has 15 residues. Trimming cost V 4 bases and J 4 bases, with 16 bases left between them. Germline CDR1 LGHDT, CDR2 YNNKEL (reference sequence). CDR3 sequence: CASSPPNTGSTEAFF. As DNA, the CDR3 is TGTGCCAGCAGCCCACCAAATACGGGGAGCACTGAAGCTTTCTTT.

The chain employs TRBV11-2 and TRBJ2-5; 7 bases map to TRBD1. Trimming cost V 2 bases and J 0 bases; bases outside gene matches: 3. The germline V gene encodes CDR1 SGHAT and CDR2 FQNNGV. The length of the CDR3 is 15 residues. The CDR3 spells CASSLQGEYQETQYF. DNA for the CDR3: TGTGCCAGCAGCTTACAGGGGGAGTACCAAGAGACCCAGTACTTC.

The rearrangement links TRBV27 to TRBJ1-2; 9 bases line up with TRBD1. The CDR3 loop spans 16 amino acids. Per germline, CDR1 MNHEY and CDR2 SMNVEV (reference sequence). V lost 0 bases to trimming and J lost 6 bases; unmatched junction nucleotides: 8. The chain's CDR3 is CASSLSSRTGADGYTF. The CDR3 region has the DNA TGTGCCAGCAGTTTATCGTCGCGGACAGGGGCGGATGGCTACACCTTC.

J is TRBJ1-4 and V is TRBV5-4; 7 bases map to TRBD1. Germline V CDR1 and CDR2: SGHNT, YYREEE (reference sequence). Trimming cost V 2 bases and J 6 bases; bases outside gene matches: 10. The CDR3 runs to 16 residues. The CDR3 DNA reads TGTGCCAGCAGCTTAAACGCAGGGGGGCGCGATGAAAAACTGTTTTTT. Its protein product is CASSLNAGGRDEKLFF.

This clone occurred a few times. The chain links TRBV5-1 to TRBJ1-5; D uncertain. CDR1 and CDR2 from the germline V gene are SGHRS and YFSETQ. This CDR3 spans 13 amino acids. With 0 bases removed from V and 4 bases from J, the gap between germline ends came to 5 bases. The CDR3 DNA sequence: TGCGCCAGCAGCTTGGCCGGGAATCAGCCCCAGCATTTT. It is translated as CASSLAGNQPQHF.

The rearrangement joins TRBV5-6 to TRBJ2-7; D not resolved. The CDR3 is 12 residues long. Germline CDR1 SGHDT, CDR2 YYEEEE. V lost 0 bases and J 6 bases, leaving 7 bases between the germline ends. The DNA of the CDR3 is TGTGCCAGCAGCTTGGTGGACCGCGAGCAGTACGTC. It yields the protein CASSLVDREQYV.